A selection of T cell receptor beta chains follows, all from one sample in a study of T cells in Graves' hyperthyroidism and ophthalmopathy. TCRdb re-analysed the multiplex PCR reads in MiXCR, keeping a single row per CDR3 protein. The repertoire holds 620,000 or so distinct CDR3 sequences, with about 14% as singletons. The sequenced sample was blood. These receptors came from a woman aged 50 to 60 with Graves' ophthalmopathy. The CDR3 runs from the conserved cysteine through the conserved F or W. Fields, in order: clone size, V gene, J gene, D gene, CDR3 DNA, CDR3 protein. The D gene is left open where the match is weak. Some rows have no size entry. The others give once, few or many, or a class for an expanded clone.

few,TRBV6-1,TRBJ1-1,-,TGTGCCAGCAGGCGAGAAAATGAAGCTTTCTTT,CASRRENEAFF
many,TRBV11-2,TRBJ2-1,TRBD1,TGTGCCAGCAGCTTATTTTGGGACAGGACATACAATGAGCAGTTCTTC,CASSLFWDRTYNEQFF
-,TRBV25-1,TRBJ1-1,-,TGTGCCAGCAGTGCGCTGGGAGGGAACACTGAAGCTTTCTTT,CASSALGGNTEAFF
-,TRBV10-3,TRBJ2-3,TRBD2,TGTGCCATCAGTTGGCTGGGGGAGGGGACAGATACGCAGTATTTT,CAISWLGEGTDTQYF
few,TRBV20-1,TRBJ1-5,TRBD1,TGCAGTGCGAGGGAACAGGGGGATCAGCCCCAGCATTTT,CSAREQGDQPQHF
-,TRBV18,TRBJ2-3,TRBD2,TGTGTCAGCTCACAACGGACTAGCGCTAGCACAGATACGCAGTATTTT,CVSSQRTSASTDTQYF
few,TRBV6-5,TRBJ1-1,-,TGTGCCAGCAGTTACGACAGTGGAGGTCCTGAAGCTTTCTTT,CASSYDSGGPEAFF
few,TRBV6-2/TRBV6-3,TRBJ1-1,-,TGTGCCAGCAGTTACAAGGGAGCCGCTACTGAAGCTTTCTTT,CASSYKGAATEAFF
many,TRBV11-2,TRBJ2-7,-,TGTGCCAGCAGCTCCTCGCCCTACGAGCAGTACTTC,CASSSSPYEQYF
-,TRBV5-1,TRBJ2-2,TRBD2,TGCGCCAGCAGCTCCAACCCTAGCGGGAGAGGCACCGGGGAGCTGTTTTTT,CASSSNPSGRGTGELFF
many,TRBV7-2,TRBJ2-5,TRBD1,TGTGCCAGCAGTTCCCCGGGACAGCTAAAGACCCAGTACTTC,CASSSPGQLKTQYF
-,TRBV7-9,TRBJ2-7,-,TGTGCCAGCAGATATGGGGGAGGCTACGAGCAGTACTTC,CASRYGGGYEQYF
-,TRBV12-3/TRBV12-4,TRBJ1-5,-,TGTGCCAGCAGTTTCTGGGGAATTGGCAATCAGCCCCAGCATTTT,CASSFWGIGNQPQHF
-,TRBV6-1,TRBJ2-4,-,TGTGCCAGCAGTAGTGACAGGTTGAGCAAAAACATTCAGTACTTC,CASSSDRLSKNIQYF
many,TRBV2,TRBJ1-5,-,TGTGCCAGCCAAGGGGGGTTTCAGCCCCAGCATTTT,CASQGGFQPQHF
few,TRBV20-1,TRBJ2-7,TRBD2,TGCAGTGCTAGGGGCGGAAGAGGCCTAGCGGGAGGGCCTGGGAACGAGCAGTACTTC,CSARGGRGLAGGPGNEQYF
many,TRBV19,TRBJ1-1,-,TGTGCCAGTAGTATAAAGGCCCTGGGGACTGAAGCTTTCTTT,CASSIKALGTEAFF
many,TRBV29-1,TRBJ2-3,TRBD1,TGCAGCGTTGTGGACAGGGGGCTGTCAGATACGCAGTATTTT,CSVVDRGLSDTQYF
many,TRBV5-1,TRBJ2-1,TRBD1,TGCGCCAGCAGCCCCGGGACAGGGTCTTCCTACAATGAGCAGTTCTTC,CASSPGTGSSYNEQFF
many,TRBV11-2,TRBJ2-1,TRBD2,TGTGCCAGCAGACTAGCGGCACACTACAATGAGCAGTTCTTC,CASRLAAHYNEQFF
many,TRBV20-1,TRBJ1-1,-,TGCAGTGCTAGATCACCGGTGAACACTGAAGCTTTCTTT,CSARSPVNTEAFF
-,TRBV19,TRBJ1-2,-,TGTGCCAGTAGTAAGAACCGGGACGGAGTCTATGGCTACACCTTC,CASSKNRDGVYGYTF
few,TRBV6-5,TRBJ2-1,-,TGTGCCAGCAGTTACATCGGCAAAACTGACAATGAGCAGTTCTTC,CASSYIGKTDNEQFF
many,TRBV27,TRBJ1-2,-,TGTGCCAGCAGTTTATCGATTTCCGGGGGCTACACCTTC,CASSLSISGGYTF
-,TRBV12-5,TRBJ2-6,-,TGTGCTACCCTGCTGACTTTAGGCTCTGGGGCCAACGTCCTGACTTTC,CATLLTLGSGANVLTF
-,TRBV6-1,TRBJ1-4,-,TGTGCCAGCACCTTCCGGGGGGGTGAAAAACTGTTTTTT,CASTFRGGEKLFF
-,TRBV28,TRBJ2-5,TRBD1,TGTGCCAGCAGTCATGGGACAGGACGGTACCAAGAGACCCAGCACTTC,CASSHGTGRYQETQHF
many,TRBV28,TRBJ2-7,-,TGTGCCAGCAGTTTTTTTCGGACGTACGAGCAGTACTTC,CASSFFRTYEQYF